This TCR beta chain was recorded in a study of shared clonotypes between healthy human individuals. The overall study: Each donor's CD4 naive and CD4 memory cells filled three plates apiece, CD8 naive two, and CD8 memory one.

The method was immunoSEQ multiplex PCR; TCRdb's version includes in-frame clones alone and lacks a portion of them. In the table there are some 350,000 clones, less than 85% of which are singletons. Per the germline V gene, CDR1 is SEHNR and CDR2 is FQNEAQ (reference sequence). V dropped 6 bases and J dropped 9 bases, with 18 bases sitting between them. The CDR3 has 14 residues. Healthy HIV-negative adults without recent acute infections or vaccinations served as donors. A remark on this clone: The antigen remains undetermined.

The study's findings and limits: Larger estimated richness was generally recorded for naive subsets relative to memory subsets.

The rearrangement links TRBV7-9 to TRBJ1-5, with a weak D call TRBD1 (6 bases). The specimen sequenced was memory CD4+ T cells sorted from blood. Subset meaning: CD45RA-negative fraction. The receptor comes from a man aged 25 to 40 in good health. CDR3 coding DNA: TGTGCCAGCAGTTCACAGGGACCCGATGGGCCCCAGCATTTT. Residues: CASSSQGPDGPQHF.